This T cell receptor (beta chain) was sequenced during a study of radiotherapy plus CTLA-4 blockade in lung cancer. Using immunoSEQ multiplex PCR, the repertoire was profiled, and TCRdb retains in-frame clones only, with some absent. The sample gives 64,000 or so clones, 72% of which show up once; about 8.5% is in the top ten. Germline CDR1 MNHNY, CDR2 SVGAGI (reference sequence). This CDR3 contains 16 residues. Trimming removed 0 bases from V and 3 bases from J; junction bases left unmatched: 7. The TCR was taken from a human donor with non-small cell lung cancer whose response to radiotherapy plus ipilimumab could not be evaluated. This chain joins TRBV6-6 and TRBJ2-7; 8 bases match TRBD1. Specimen: peripheral blood, collected from a patient treated with radiotherapy plus ipilimumab. CDR3 bases: TGTGCCAGCAGTTACTCGATTAATGGACAGGGCTACGAGCAGTACTTC. Translating it yields CASSYSINGQGYEQYF.